These T cell receptor beta chains were read from a single sample in a study of CD8+ T cells in alopecia areata. Produced via immunoSEQ multiplex PCR; TCRdb's table is partial and in-frame only. The table lists some 170,000 clones, roughly 60% of them singletons. This specimen consisted of CD4+ T cells sorted from blood, obtained at week 0. These receptors all stem from a human donor with alopecia areata. The conserved cysteine and the conserved F or W are not part of the CDR3 here.

cdr3_length	v_call	j_call	cdr3_aa
9	TRBV29-1	TRBJ2-3	SVKVTDTQY
14	TRBV4-3	TRBJ2-6	ASSQASGAGANVLT
13	TRBV7-3	TRBJ2-3	ASSLTSGITDTQY
13	TRBV11-2	TRBJ1-4	ASSNPRTTNEKLF
11	TRBV7-2	TRBJ2-1	ASSWAVGNEQF
8	TRBV29-1	TRBJ2-3	SGGTDTQY
13	TRBV7-2	TRBJ2-5	ASSLAGVGQETQY
13	TRBV29-1	TRBJ2-3	SVWGLAPGTDTQY
11	TRBV5-5	TRBJ1-6	ASSLASQDSLH
11	TRBV7-3	TRBJ1-6	ASSLRPGGPLH
12	TRBV5-4	TRBJ2-1	ASSLDFRAREQF
12	TRBV7-2	TRBJ2-5	ASSTSGNEETQY
12	TRBV4-3	TRBJ2-3	ASSQVILGDTQY
10	TRBV9	TRBJ1-6	ASSVGNSPLH
13	TRBV6-1	TRBJ2-5	ASSDGTSNLETQY
10	TRBV5-1	TRBJ2-3	ASSLAADTQY
9	TRBV20-1	TRBJ1-1	SARLTVETF
13	TRBV30	TRBJ1-1	AWSVISGTDTEAF
9	TRBV20-1	TRBJ2-5	SAVKKETQY
11	TRBV18	TRBJ1-1	ASLQATGTEAF
10	TRBV2	TRBJ1-1	ANKPWGGEAF
11	TRBV27	TRBJ1-1	ASSWDRATEAF
14	TRBV6-5	TRBJ2-1	ASSFLSVSSYNEQF
12	TRBV7-7	TRBJ2-2	ASSSYGNTGELF
13	TRBV4-3	TRBJ2-3	ASSQGQGNTDTQY
11	TRBV30	TRBJ1-1	AWSDDRGTEAF
14	TRBV30	TRBJ1-1	AWSVSRTGGITEAF
13	TRBV4-3	TRBJ1-2	ASSQEKDNNYGYT
12	TRBV7-9	TRBJ1-4	ASSLDAQGEKLF
15	TRBV28	TRBJ2-4	ASSMMAGVWAKNIQY
14	TRBV27	TRBJ2-7	ASSFLPGGNMDEQY
12	TRBV6-6	TRBJ2-7	ATGLGTAFYEQY
11	TRBV7-2	TRBJ2-3	ASSFQRGDTQY
9	TRBV14	TRBJ2-5	ASRAQETQY
12	TRBV6-5	TRBJ2-5	ASSFGTGVETQY
13	TRBV7-2	TRBJ2-7	ASSIIGGASYEQY
11	TRBV7-9	TRBJ2-7	ASSLVGTYEQY
12	TRBV27	TRBJ2-7	ASSPGTATYEQY
10	TRBV6-1	TRBJ1-2	ASSDRVYGYT
13	TRBV6-5	TRBJ2-3	ASSYSGTTRGTQY
13	TRBV9	TRBJ2-1	ASSVRGTISNEQF
14	TRBV5-1	TRBJ2-1	ASSLAGRASYNEQF